The rows below give T cell receptor beta chains drawn from one sample of a study of OX40 agonist ivuxolimab in advanced cancers. TCRdb's copy holds only in-frame clones and misses some; the assay was immunoSEQ multiplex PCR. Here the sample spans about 93,000 clones, 94% being singletons. This specimen was CD4+ or CD8+ T cells sorted from blood, taken in a trial of the OX40 agonist ivuxolimab. Every receptor here comes from an adult with an advanced solid tumor such as melanoma, head and neck, liver or kidney cancer. The CDR3 runs from the conserved cysteine through the conserved F or W. D genes are given only for firm matches. Clone size, where shown, is once, few, many, or a class for clones that have expanded.

v_gene	d_gene	j_gene	abundance	CDR3aa	CDR3nt
TRBV6-5	-	TRBJ1-2	-	CASSAAGWGYTF	TGTGCCAGCAGCGCGGCGGGTTGGGGCTACACCTTC
TRBV15	TRBD1	TRBJ2-2	-	CATSSLGQDTGELFF	TGTGCCACCAGCAGTCTAGGACAGGACACCGGGGAGCTGTTTTTT
TRBV12-5	TRBD2	TRBJ2-3	-	CASGGLGDTQYF	TGTGCTAGTGGTGGACTAGGCGATACGCAGTATTTT
TRBV7-3	TRBD2	TRBJ2-1	-	CASSLTASGSYNEQFF	TGTGCCAGCAGCTTAACGGCTAGCGGTTCCTACAATGAGCAGTTCTTC
TRBV7-9	-	TRBJ2-7	-	CASSPTAALYEQYF	TGTGCCAGCAGCCCAACAGCCGCTCTCTACGAGCAGTACTTC
TRBV12-5	-	TRBJ1-5	-	CASGLGQPQHF	TGTGCTAGTGGTTTGGGTCAGCCCCAGCATTTT
TRBV25-1	-	TRBJ1-1	few	CASSEQGWAEAFF	TGTGCCAGCAGTGAACAGGGGTGGGCTGAAGCTTTCTTT
TRBV4-3	-	TRBJ2-7	once	CASSPFWGQELTYEQYF	TGCGCCAGCAGCCCTTTCTGGGGGCAGGAACTGACCTACGAGCAGTACTTC
TRBV27	-	TRBJ2-7	-	CASSLIRDIPYEQYF	TGTGCCAGCAGTTTGATTCGGGACATCCCCTACGAGCAGTACTTC
TRBV9	-	TRBJ1-1	-	CASSAAANTEAFF	TGTGCCAGCAGCGCGGCTGCGAACACTGAAGCTTTCTTT
TRBV5-4	TRBD1	TRBJ2-7	-	CASSSRDRIYEQYF	TGTGCCAGCAGCTCCCGGGACAGGATCTACGAGCAGTACTTC
TRBV7-9	TRBD2	TRBJ2-3	-	CASLSGDTDTQYF	TGTGCCAGCCTTAGCGGGGACACAGATACGCAGTATTTT
TRBV27	-	TRBJ2-3	-	CASSYRGTDTRGFRRQYF	TGTGCCAGCAGTTACAGGGGGACTGATACGCGGGGGTTTCGCAGGCAGTATTTT